This T cell receptor beta chain was sequenced for a study of human T cells and chemical hapten exposure. Library construction involved attaching unique molecular identifiers to individual cDNA molecules, which allowed quantitative, reproducible TCR counting. TCRdb re-analysed the RACE reads in MiXCR, keeping a single row per CDR3 protein. Seen here are around 67,000 distinct CDR3 sequences, 8.5% observed once, and the top ten hold roughly 3%. Trimming cost V 1 base and J 7 bases, with 11 bases left between them. Germline assignment: CDR1 SQVTM and CDR2 ANQGSEA. This CDR3 is 12 amino acids long. In its sample, this clonotype was seen many times. Specified time point: patch test 2, 6 weeks after DPC sensitization. Treatment noted: therapeutic diphenylcyclopropenone sensitization with weekly scalp DPC.

The chain joins TRBV29-1 to TRBJ2-7, with unresolved D. The clonotype was recovered from a woman in her forties or fifties with alopecia areata. Some clones in this sample may be carry-over from other donors' samples. The sequencing used whole blood, collected in connection with sensitization to the hapten diphenylcyclopropenone (DPC). This CDR3 is CSVEGPLGEQYF. As DNA, the CDR3 is TGCAGCGTTGAAGGTCCCTTGGGGGAGCAGTACTTC.